This T cell receptor (beta chain) was sequenced for a study of T cell responses to AZD1222 COVID-19 vaccine. Broader study findings: Clonal diversity was possibly underestimated; the donors were predominantly white British and more often female. At baseline, seropositivity was found in only six AZD1222 recipients.

The assay was immunoSEQ multiplex PCR, and TCRdb's table has in-frame clones only and misses some. The sample carries fewer than 120,000 clones, approximately 94% recorded once. V gave up 4 bases and J gave up 0 bases, with 3 bases separating them. The CDR3 spans 13 residues. The germline gives CDR1 WNHNN, CDR2 SYGVQD (reference sequence). Note on this clone: Its antigen is as yet unknown.

The sequence was collected from an adult who received the AZD1222 COVID-19 vaccine. Sequencing was performed on peripheral blood, taken 28 days after the second AZD1222 dose. The chain joins TRBV10-1 to TRBJ1-4; D gene ambiguous. CDR3 amino acids: CASSAATNEKLFF. CDR3 DNA sequence: TGCGCCAGCAGTGCTGCAACTAATGAAAAACTGTTTTTT.